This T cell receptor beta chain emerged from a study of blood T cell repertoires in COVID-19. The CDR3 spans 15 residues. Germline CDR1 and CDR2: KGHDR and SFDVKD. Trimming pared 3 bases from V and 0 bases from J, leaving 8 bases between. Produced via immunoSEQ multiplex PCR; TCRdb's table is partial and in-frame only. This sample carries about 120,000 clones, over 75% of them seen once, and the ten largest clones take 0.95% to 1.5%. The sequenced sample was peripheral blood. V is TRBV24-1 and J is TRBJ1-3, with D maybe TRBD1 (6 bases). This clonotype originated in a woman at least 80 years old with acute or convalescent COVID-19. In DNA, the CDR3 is TGTGCCACCAGTGATAAGACAGGCTCTGGAAACACCATATATTTT. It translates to CATSDKTGSGNTIYF.